These T cell receptor beta chains were read from a single sample in a study of cytomegalovirus exposure and HLA in healthy donors. Libraries were prepared by immunoSEQ multiplex PCR; TCRdb keeps only in-frame clonotypes and omits some of them. The data contain some 120,000 clones, roughly 89% of them seen just once; the ten biggest clones take up approximately 1.1%. The material sequenced was PBMCs. Receptor source: a woman between 18 and 30 years old in good health and CMV-seronegative. CDR3s include the opening cysteine and the closing phenylalanine or tryptophan. A D gene is named only where the DNA matches it firmly. A row's size may be missing; if present it is once, few, many or a size class.

>.|TRBJ1-1|TRBV29-1|.
CSFRALNTEAFF
TGCAGCTTCAGGGCCCTGAACACTGAAGCTTTCTTT
>.|TRBJ1-2|TRBV30|.
CAWSVIQGGGYTF
TGTGCCTGGAGTGTGATCCAGGGCGGCGGCTACACCTTC
>.|TRBJ1-1|TRBV5-6|.
CASTRLWTVNTEAFF
TGTGCCAGCACCCGCTTATGGACAGTGAACACTGAAGCTTTCTTT
>.|TRBJ1-5|TRBV19|.
CASSIGGQGDQPQHF
TGTGCCAGTAGTATCGGCGGCCAGGGTGATCAGCCCCAGCATTTT
>.|TRBJ1-1|TRBV6-5|.
CASSYSRGNTEAFF
TGTGCCAGCAGTTACTCACGGGGGAACACTGAAGCTTTCTTT
>.|TRBJ2-2|TRBV5-1|.
CASSLAMAGSTGELFF
TGCGCCAGCAGCTTAGCTATGGCAGGTTCCACCGGGGAGCTGTTTTTT
>.|TRBJ2-7|TRBV27|few
CASSHNRYEQYF
TGTGCCAGCAGTCATAACAGGTACGAGCAGTACTTC
>TRBD2|TRBJ2-3|TRBV6-1|.
CASSALVAGGITDTQYF
TGTGCCAGCAGTGCCCTAGTAGCGGGGGGAATAACAGATACGCAGTATTTT
>.|TRBJ1-2|TRBV5-1|.
CASSPSGLLSDGYTF
TGCGCCAGCAGCCCCTCGGGACTCTTATCGGATGGCTACACCTTC
>TRBD1|TRBJ2-5|TRBV9|once
CASNRGQEETQYF
TGTGCCAGCAACAGGGGGCAGGAGGAGACCCAGTACTTC
>.|TRBJ1-3|TRBV30|.
CAWSTPWRGVRGNTIYF
TGTGCCTGGAGTACTCCCTGGCGGGGTGTACGTGGAAACACCATATATTTT
>.|TRBJ2-7|TRBV27|.
CASSLGPGSSYEQYF
TGTGCCAGCAGTTTAGGGCCGGGAAGCTCCTACGAGCAGTACTTC
>TRBD1|TRBJ2-5|TRBV5-1|.
CASSGDRGQTQYF
TGCGCCAGCAGCGGGGACAGGGGGCAGACCCAGTACTTC
>TRBD1|TRBJ1-2|TRBV28|.
CASSLPGTDYGYTF
TGTGCCAGCAGTCTCCCCGGGACAGACTATGGCTACACCTTC
>TRBD1|TRBJ1-3|TRBV6-5|.
CASRVTGDLGNTIYF
TGTGCCAGCAGAGTTACAGGGGACTTAGGAAACACCATATATTTT
>TRBD1|TRBJ1-5|TRBV27|.
CASRPDRGRWQPQHF
TGTGCCAGCAGACCGGACAGGGGGCGATGGCAGCCCCAGCATTTT
>.|TRBJ1-2|TRBV28|.
CASSTGGFYGYTF
TGTGCCAGCAGCACTGGGGGGTTCTATGGCTACACCTTC
>TRBD2|TRBJ2-5|TRBV7-2|.
CASSLTSGGHQETQYF
TGTGCCAGCAGTCTGACTAGCGGGGGACACCAAGAGACCCAGTACTTC
>.|TRBJ1-6|TRBV7-9|.
CASSPPDTSPLHF
TGTGCCAGCAGCCCCCCGGACACATCACCCCTCCACTTT
>TRBD1|TRBJ2-7|TRBV28|.
CASSSGLPSPAGRQGYEQYF
TGTGCCAGCAGTTCGGGCCTCCCTTCCCCCGCGGGAAGACAGGGGTACGAGCAGTACTTC
>TRBD1|TRBJ2-5|TRBV4-3|.
CASSQVMDRGSETQYF
TGCGCCAGCAGCCAAGTAATGGACAGGGGGTCAGAGACCCAGTACTTC
>.|TRBJ2-1|TRBV13|.
CASSLVSSGPHNEQFF
TGTGCCAGCAGCTTAGTTTCCAGCGGTCCGCACAATGAGCAGTTCTTC
>.|TRBJ1-5|TRBV7-2|.
CASSRGGNQPQHF
TGTGCCAGCAGCCGGGGGGGAAATCAGCCCCAGCATTTT
>TRBD1|TRBJ1-6|TRBV7-8|.
CASSLVDRVSTFLSPLHF
TGTGCCAGCAGCTTAGTGGACAGGGTATCTACTTTTCTCTCACCCCTCCACTTT
>TRBD1|TRBJ2-7|TRBV28|.
CASTPLPGTGSYEQYF
TGTGCCAGCACTCCTCTCCCCGGGACAGGTTCCTACGAGCAGTACTTC
>.|TRBJ2-2|TRBV28|.
CASSFYRFTGELFF
TGTGCCAGCAGTTTTTACAGGTTTACCGGGGAGCTGTTTTTT